The following is a TCR beta chain sequence with its context. Its antigen is currently unknown. Each 10 ml fresh peripheral blood draw supplied the PBMCs. The TCR beta CDR3 regions underwent amplification using RNA transcripts as the source. With the HTBI primer set, the TCR CDR3 went through a first round of RT-PCR. Each CDR3 protein is one row after TCRdb ran MiXCR on the multiplex PCR reads. The sample consists of 450,000 to 650,000 distinct CDR3 sequences, under 20% of them appearing once. The entry originates in a study of T cells in Graves' hyperthyroidism and ophthalmopathy. Study observations and caveats: Most clonotypes that expanded in the thyroid above 0.001 also showed up in blood. Model-based prediction identified ophthalmopathy a median 6.5 months prior to its onset.

From germline, CDR1 is SGHAT and CDR2 FQNNGV. The CDR3 extends over 13 amino acids. V was cut by 2 bases and J by 7 bases, with 9 bases left in between. The gene calls are TRBV11-2 and TRBJ1-5; D is unclear. The receptor comes from a woman aged 18-29 years with Graves' ophthalmopathy. Sequencing input: blood. As DNA, the CDR3 is TGTGCCAGCAGCTTATCTACAGAGCAGCCCCAGCATTTT. Protein sequence: CASSLSTEQPQHF. The variable domain in full, completed from reference TRBV11-2 and TRBJ1-5, reads EAGVAQSPRYKIIEKRQSVAFWCNPISGHATLYWYQQILGQGPKLLIQFQNNGVVDDSQLPKDRFSAERLKGVDSTLKIQPAKLEDSAVYLCASSLSTEQPQHFGDGTRLSIL.